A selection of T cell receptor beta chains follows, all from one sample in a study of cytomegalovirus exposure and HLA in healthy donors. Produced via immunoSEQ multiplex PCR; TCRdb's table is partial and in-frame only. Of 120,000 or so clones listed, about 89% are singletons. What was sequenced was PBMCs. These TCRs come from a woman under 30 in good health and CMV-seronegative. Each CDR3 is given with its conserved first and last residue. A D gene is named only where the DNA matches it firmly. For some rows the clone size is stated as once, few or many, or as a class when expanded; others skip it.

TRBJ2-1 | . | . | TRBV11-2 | TGTGCCAGCAGCTTAGAACCTTTGGGGGGTACCTCCTACAATGAGCAGTTCTTC | CASSLEPLGGTSYNEQFF
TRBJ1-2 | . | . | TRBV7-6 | TGTGCCAGCAGCTTAGCGCAGGGGATGTATGGCTACACCTTC | CASSLAQGMYGYTF
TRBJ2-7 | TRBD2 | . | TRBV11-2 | TGTGCCAGCAGCTCGGGGACTAGCGGGGCCTACGAGCAGTACTTC | CASSSGTSGAYEQYF
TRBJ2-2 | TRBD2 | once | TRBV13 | TGTGCCAGCAGCTTAGGCCTAGCGGGAGCTGGGAACACCGGGGAGCTGTTTTTT | CASSLGLAGAGNTGELFF
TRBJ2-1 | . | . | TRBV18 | TGTGCCAGCTCACCACGACAAGACAATGAGCAGTTCTTC | CASSPRQDNEQFF
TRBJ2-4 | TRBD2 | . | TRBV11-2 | TGTGCCAGCAGCTCACTAAGGGCGGGAGCGGTAGGAAACATTCAGTACTTC | CASSSLRAGAVGNIQYF
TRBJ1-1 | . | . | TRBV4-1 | TGCGCCAGCAGCCAAGATCGCAACAGTGAAGCTTTCTTT | CASSQDRNSEAFF
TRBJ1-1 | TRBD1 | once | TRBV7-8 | TGTGCCAGCAGCTTACAACAGGGGCCGATGAACACTGAAGCTTTCTTT | CASSLQQGPMNTEAFF
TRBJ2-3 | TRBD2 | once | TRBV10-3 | TGTGCCATCAGCACGGGACTAGCGGGAGCGGGAGATACGCAGTATTTT | CAISTGLAGAGDTQYF
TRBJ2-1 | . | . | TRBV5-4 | TGTGCCAGCAGCACTAGCTCCTACAATGAGCAGTTCTTC | CASSTSSYNEQFF
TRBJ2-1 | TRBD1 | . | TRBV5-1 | TGCGCCAGCAGCCCGACAGGGTTCACCAATGAGCAGTTCTTC | CASSPTGFTNEQFF
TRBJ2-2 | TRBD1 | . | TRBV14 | TGTGCCAGCAGCCAAGGGAGAGTGACAGGGAAAGACACCGGGGAGCTGTTTTTT | CASSQGRVTGKDTGELFF
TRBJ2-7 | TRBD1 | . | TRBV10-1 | TGCGCCAGCTCCCCGGGACAGGGCTCCGACGAGCAGTACTTC | CASSPGQGSDEQYF
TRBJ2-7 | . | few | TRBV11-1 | TGTGCCAGCAGCTTAATACAGGGAGTTGACGAGCAGTACTTC | CASSLIQGVDEQYF
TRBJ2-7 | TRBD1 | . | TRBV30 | TGTGCCTGGAGTGTAAAGCAGGGGGTACGCTACGAGCAGTACTTC | CAWSVKQGVRYEQYF
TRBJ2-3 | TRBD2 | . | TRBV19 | TGTGCCAGTAGATCTAGCGGAAGCACAGATACGCAGTATTTT | CASRSSGSTDTQYF
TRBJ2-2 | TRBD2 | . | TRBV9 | TGTGCCAGCAGCGCCCTGTGGAGGGAGGGCCGGGCCGGGGAGCTGTTTTTT | CASSALWREGRAGELFF
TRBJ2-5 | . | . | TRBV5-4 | TGTGCCAGCAGCGTACAGCTTCAAGAGACCCAGTACTTC | CASSVQLQETQYF
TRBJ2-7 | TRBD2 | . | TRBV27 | TGTGCCAGCACCACACTAGCGGGAGAGTTATACGAGCAGTACTTC | CASTTLAGELYEQYF
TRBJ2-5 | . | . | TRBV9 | TGTGCCAGCAGCGTAGACCCCGAGACAACCCAAGAGACCCAGTACTTC | CASSVDPETTQETQYF
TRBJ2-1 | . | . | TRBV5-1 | TGCGCCAGCAGCTTTGGTCGTTCGGCTAGTTTATCTGGTGAGCAGTTCTTC | CASSFGRSASLSGEQFF
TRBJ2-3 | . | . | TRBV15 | TGTGCCACCAGCAGAGGGAGGGCCACAGATACGCAGTATTTT | CATSRGRATDTQYF
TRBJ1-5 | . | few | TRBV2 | TGTGCCAGCAGTGCCCAGGGAGGAAGTTTTAGCAATCAGCCCCAGCATTTT | CASSAQGGSFSNQPQHF
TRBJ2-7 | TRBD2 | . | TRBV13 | TGTGCCAGCAGCCGGGGAGGGCGGGTCGTAGAGCAGTACTTC | CASSRGGRVVEQYF
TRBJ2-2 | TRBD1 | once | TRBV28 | TGTGCCAGCAGTGCGGCCGGGACAGGGAACACCGGGGAGCTGTTTTTT | CASSAAGTGNTGELFF
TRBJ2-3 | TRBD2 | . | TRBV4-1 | TGCGCCAGCAGCCAAGTCCCTGCTAGCGGGTGGGATACGCAGTATTTT | CASSQVPASGWDTQYF
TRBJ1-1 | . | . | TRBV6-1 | TGTGCCAGCAGCGACTCCCAGGGTAGGACTGAAGCTTTCTTT | CASSDSQGRTEAFF
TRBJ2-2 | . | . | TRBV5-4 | TGTGCCAGCAGCTTTCCGGGGACGAACACCGGGGAGCTGTTTTTT | CASSFPGTNTGELFF
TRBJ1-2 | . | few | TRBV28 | TGTGCCAGCAGTTCATATGGCTACACCTTC | CASSSYGYTF
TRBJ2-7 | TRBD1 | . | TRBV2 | TGTGCCAGCAACCGACAGGGCCTAGGAAACGAGCAGTACTTC | CASNRQGLGNEQYF
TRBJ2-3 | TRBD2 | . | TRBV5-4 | TGTGCCAGCAGCGCGGGGGGGGGCGCAGATACGCAGTATTTT | CASSAGGGADTQYF
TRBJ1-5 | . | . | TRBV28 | TGTGCCAGCAGTCAGATTTGGGGGCGCCAGCCCCAGCATTTT | CASSQIWGRQPQHF
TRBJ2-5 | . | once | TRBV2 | TGTGCCAGCAGTGGCGACGGGGAGACCCAGTACTTC | CASSGDGETQYF